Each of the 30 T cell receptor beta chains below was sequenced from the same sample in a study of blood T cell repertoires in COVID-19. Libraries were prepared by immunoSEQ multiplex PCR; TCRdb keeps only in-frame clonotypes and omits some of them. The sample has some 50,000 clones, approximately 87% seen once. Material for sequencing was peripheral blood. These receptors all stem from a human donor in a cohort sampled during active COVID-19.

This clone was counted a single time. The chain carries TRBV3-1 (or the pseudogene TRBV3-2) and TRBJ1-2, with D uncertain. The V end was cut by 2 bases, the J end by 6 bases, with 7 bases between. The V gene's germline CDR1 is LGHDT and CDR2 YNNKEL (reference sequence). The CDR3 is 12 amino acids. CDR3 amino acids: CASSQSVNGYTF. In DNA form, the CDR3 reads TGTGCCAGCAGCCAATCAGTGAATGGCTACACCTTC.

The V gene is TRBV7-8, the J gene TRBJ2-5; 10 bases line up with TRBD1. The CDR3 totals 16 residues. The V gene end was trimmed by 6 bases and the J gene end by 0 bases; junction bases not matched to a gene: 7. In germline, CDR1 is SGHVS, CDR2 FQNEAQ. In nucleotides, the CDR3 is TGTGCCAGCAGGTTCCGTGGGACAGGGGACCAAGAGACCCAGTACTTC. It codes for CASRFRGTGDQETQYF. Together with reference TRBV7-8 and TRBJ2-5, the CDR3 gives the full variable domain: GAGVSQSPRYKVAKRGQDVALRCDPISGHVSLFWYQQALGQGPEFLTYFQNEAQLDKSGLPSDRFFAERPEGSVSTLKIQRTQQEDSAVYLCASRFRGTGDQETQYFGPGTRLLVL.

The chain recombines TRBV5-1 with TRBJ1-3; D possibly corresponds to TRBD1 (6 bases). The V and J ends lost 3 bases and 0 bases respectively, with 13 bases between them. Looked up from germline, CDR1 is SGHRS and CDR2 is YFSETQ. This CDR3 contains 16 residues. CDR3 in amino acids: CASSSRTDYSGNTIYF. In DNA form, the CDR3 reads TGCGCCAGCAGCTCCCGGACAGATTACTCTGGAAACACCATATATTTT.

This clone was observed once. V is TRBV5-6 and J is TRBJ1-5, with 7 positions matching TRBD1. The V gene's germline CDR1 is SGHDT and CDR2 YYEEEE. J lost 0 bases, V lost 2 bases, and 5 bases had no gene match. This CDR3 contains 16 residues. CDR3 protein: CASSLTGASSNQPQHF. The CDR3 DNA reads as TGTGCCAGCAGCTTAACAGGGGCGTCTAGCAATCAGCCCCAGCATTTT.

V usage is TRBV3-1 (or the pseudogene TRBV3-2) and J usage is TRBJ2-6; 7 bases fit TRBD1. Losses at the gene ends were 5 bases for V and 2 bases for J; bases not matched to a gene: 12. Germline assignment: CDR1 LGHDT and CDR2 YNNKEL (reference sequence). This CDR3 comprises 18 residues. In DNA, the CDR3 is TGTGCCAGCAGCTCGACCTTGACAGGGCAGCCTGGGGCCAACGTCCTGACTTTC. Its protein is CASSSTLTGQPGANVLTF.

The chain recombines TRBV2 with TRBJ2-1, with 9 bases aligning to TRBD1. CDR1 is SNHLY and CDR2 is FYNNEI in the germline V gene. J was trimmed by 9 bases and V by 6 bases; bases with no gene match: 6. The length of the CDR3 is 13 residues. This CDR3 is CASRGTGSGEQFF. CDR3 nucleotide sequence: TGTGCCAGCAGGGGGACAGGGAGCGGTGAGCAGTTCTTC. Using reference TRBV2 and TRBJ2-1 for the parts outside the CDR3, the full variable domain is EPEVTQTPSHQVTQMGQEVILRCVPISNHLYFYWYRQILGQKVEFLVSFYNNEISEKSEIFDDQFSVERPDGSNFTLKIRSTKLEDSAMYFCASRGTGSGEQFFGPGTRLTVL.

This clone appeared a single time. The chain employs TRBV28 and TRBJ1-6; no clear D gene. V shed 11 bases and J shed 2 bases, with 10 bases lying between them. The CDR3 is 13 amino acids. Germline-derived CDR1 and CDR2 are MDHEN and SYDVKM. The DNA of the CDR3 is TGTGCCTTAAGATCGGCCTATAATTCACCCCTCCACTTT. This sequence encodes CALRSAYNSPLHF.

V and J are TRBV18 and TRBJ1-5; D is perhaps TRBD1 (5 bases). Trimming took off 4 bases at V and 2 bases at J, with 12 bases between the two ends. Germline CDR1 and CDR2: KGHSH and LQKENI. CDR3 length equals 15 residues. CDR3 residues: CASSLGGGGNQPQHF. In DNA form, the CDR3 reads TGTGCCAGCTCACTGGGGGGGGGAGGCAATCAGCCCCAGCATTTT.

In DNA, the CDR3 is TGTGCCAGTAGTATAGAGAACCTAGCGGGGGGGCTTGATGAGCAGTTCTTC. As protein: CASSIENLAGGLDEQFF. The chain couples TRBV19 to TRBJ2-1, with TRBD2 matching 12 bases. V was clipped by 0 bases and J by 8 bases; unmatched bases: 8. CDR3 length: 17 residues. The germline V gene has CDR1 LNHDA and CDR2 SQIVND (reference sequence).

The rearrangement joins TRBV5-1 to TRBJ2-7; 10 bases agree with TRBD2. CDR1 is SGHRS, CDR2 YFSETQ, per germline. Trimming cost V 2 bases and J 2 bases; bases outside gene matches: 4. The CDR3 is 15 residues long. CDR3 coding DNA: TGCGCCAGCAGCTTTTTTAGCGGGGGGCCCTACGAGCAGTACTTC. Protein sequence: CASSFFSGGPYEQYF. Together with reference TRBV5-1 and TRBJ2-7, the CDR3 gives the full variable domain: KAGVTQTPRYLIKTRGQQVTLSCSPISGHRSVSWYQQTPGQGLQFLFEYFSETQRNKGNFPGRFSGRQFSNSRSEMNVSTLELGDSALYLCASSFFSGGPYEQYFGPGTRLTVT.

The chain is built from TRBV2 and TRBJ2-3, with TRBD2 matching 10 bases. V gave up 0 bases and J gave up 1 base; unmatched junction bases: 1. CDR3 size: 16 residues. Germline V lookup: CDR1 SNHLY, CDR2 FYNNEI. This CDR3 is CASSEALAGGTDTQYF. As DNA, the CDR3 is TGTGCCAGCAGTGAAGCGCTAGCGGGGGGCACAGATACGCAGTATTTT.

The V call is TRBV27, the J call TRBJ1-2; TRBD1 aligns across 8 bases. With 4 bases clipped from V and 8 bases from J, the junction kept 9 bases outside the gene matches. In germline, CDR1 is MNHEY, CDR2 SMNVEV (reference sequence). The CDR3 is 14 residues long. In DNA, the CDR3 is TGTGCCAGCAGTTCCCGGACAGGGTTGAGGGGCTACACCTTC. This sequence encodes CASSSRTGLRGYTF.

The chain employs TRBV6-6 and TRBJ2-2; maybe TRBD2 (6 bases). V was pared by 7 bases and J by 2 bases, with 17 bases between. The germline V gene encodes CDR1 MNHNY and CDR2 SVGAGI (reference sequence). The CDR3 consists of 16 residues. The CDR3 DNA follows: TGTGCCAGCACCGCCCGGCAGGGAGGCAACACCGGGGAGCTGTTTTTT. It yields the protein CASTARQGGNTGELFF.

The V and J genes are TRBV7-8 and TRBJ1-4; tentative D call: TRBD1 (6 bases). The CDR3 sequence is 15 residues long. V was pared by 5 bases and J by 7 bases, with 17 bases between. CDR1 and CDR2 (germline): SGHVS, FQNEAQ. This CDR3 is CASSGLTGRFEKLFF. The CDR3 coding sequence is TGTGCCAGCAGCGGGTTGACAGGCAGATTTGAAAAACTGTTTTTT.

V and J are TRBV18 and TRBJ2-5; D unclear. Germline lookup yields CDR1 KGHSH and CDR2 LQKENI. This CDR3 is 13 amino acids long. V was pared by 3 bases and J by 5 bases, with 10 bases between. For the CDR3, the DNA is TGTGCCAGCTCACCGAACAGAGCCGAGACCCAGTACTTC. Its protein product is CASSPNRAETQYF.

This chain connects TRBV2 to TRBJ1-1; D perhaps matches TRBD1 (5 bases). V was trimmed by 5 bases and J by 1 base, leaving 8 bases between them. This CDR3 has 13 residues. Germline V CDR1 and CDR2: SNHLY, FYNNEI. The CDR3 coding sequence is TGTGCCAGCAGTCAGGGTGAGAACACTGAAGCTTTCTTT. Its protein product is CASSQGENTEAFF. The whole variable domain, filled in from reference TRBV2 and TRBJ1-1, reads EPEVTQTPSHQVTQMGQEVILRCVPISNHLYFYWYRQILGQKVEFLVSFYNNEISEKSEIFDDQFSVERPDGSNFTLKIRSTKLEDSAMYFCASSQGENTEAFFGQGTRLTVV.

CDR3 residues: CASSIARYRGRAPGANVLTF. The CDR3 nucleotides are TGTGCCAGTAGTATAGCCAGATACAGGGGGCGCGCCCCTGGGGCCAACGTCCTGACTTTC. The chain links TRBV19 to TRBJ2-6, with 9 bases matching TRBD1. The CDR3 runs to 20 residues. CDR1 is LNHDA, CDR2 SQIVND, per germline (reference sequence). Trimming removed 1 base from V and 2 bases from J; junction bases left unmatched: 12.

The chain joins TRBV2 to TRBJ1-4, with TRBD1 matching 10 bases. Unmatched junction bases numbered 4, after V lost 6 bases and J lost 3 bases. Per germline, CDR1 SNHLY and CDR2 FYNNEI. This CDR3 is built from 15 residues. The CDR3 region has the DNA TGTGCCAGCAGAAGGGACAGGGGTTCTAATGAAAAACTGTTTTTT. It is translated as CASRRDRGSNEKLFF.

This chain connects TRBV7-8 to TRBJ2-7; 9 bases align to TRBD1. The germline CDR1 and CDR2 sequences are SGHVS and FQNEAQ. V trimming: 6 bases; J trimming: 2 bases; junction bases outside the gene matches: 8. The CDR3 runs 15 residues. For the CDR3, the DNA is TGTGCCAGCAGGATGGAGACAGGGGGAGCCTACGAGCAGTACTTC. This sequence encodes CASRMETGGAYEQYF.

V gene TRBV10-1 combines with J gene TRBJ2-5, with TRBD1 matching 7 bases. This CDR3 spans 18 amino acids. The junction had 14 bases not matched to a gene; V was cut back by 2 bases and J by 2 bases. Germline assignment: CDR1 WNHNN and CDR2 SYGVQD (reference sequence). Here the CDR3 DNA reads TGCGCCAGCAGTGAGCCTGAAGGAAAGGGGGCGGTACAAGAGACCCAGTACTTC. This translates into CASSEPEGKGAVQETQYF.

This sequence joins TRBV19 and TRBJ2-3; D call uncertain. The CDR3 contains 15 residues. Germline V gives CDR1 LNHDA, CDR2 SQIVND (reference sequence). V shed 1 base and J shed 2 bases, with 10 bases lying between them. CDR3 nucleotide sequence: TGTGCCAGTAGTATAGGGTCACAACCCACAGATACGCAGTATTTT. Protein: CASSIGSQPTDTQYF. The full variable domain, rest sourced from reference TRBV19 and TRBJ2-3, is DGGITQSPKYLFRKEGQNVTLSCEQNLNHDAMYWYRQDPGQGLRLIYYSQIVNDFQKGDIAEGYSVSREKKESFPLTVTSAQKNPTAFYLCASSIGSQPTDTQYFGPGTRLTVL.

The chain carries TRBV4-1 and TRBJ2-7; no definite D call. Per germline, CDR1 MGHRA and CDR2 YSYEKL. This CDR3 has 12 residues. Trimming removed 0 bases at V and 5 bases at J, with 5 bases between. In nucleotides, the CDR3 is TGCGCCAGCAGCCAAGATAAAAACGAGCAGTACTTC. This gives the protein CASSQDKNEQYF.

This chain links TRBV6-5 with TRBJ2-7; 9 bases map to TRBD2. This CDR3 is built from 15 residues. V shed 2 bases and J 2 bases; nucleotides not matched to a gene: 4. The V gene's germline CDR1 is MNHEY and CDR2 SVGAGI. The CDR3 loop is CASSYERGAPYEQYF. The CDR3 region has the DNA TGTGCCAGCAGTTACGAGCGGGGGGCCCCCTACGAGCAGTACTTC.

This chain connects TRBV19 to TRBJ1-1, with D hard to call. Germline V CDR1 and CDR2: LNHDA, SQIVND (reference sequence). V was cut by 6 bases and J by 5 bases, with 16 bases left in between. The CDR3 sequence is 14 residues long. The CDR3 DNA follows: TGTGCCAGTAGAAGAGGAGAACTAAGGACTGAAGCTTTCTTT. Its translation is CASRRGELRTEAFF. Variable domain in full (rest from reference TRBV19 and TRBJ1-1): DGGITQSPKYLFRKEGQNVTLSCEQNLNHDAMYWYRQDPGQGLRLIYYSQIVNDFQKGDIAEGYSVSREKKESFPLTVTSAQKNPTAFYLCASRRGELRTEAFFGQGTRLTVV.

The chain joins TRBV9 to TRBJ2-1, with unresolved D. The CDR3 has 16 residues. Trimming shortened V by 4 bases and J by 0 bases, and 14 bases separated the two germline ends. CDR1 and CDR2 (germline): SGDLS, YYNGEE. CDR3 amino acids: CASSTLELTSYNEQFF. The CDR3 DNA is TGTGCCAGCAGCACCCTAGAGCTCACCTCCTACAATGAGCAGTTCTTC.

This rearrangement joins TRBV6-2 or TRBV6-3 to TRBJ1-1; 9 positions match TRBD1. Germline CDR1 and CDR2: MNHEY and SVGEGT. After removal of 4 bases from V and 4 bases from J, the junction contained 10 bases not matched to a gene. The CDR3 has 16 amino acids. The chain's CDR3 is CASSSLTGGIFTEAFF. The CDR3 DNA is TGTGCCAGCAGTTCTCTGACAGGGGGGATTTTCACTGAAGCTTTCTTT.

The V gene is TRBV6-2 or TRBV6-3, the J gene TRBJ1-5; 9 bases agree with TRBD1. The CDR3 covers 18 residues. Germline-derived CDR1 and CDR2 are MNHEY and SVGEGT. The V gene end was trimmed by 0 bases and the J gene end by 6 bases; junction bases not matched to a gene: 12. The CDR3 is CASSYSKLGQGRFQPQHF. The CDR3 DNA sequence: TGTGCCAGCAGTTACTCGAAGCTGGGACAGGGAAGGTTTCAGCCCCAGCATTTT.

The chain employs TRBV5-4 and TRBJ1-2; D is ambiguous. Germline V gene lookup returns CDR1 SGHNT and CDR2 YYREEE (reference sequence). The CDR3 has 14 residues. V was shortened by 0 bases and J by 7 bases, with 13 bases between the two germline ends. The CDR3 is CASSLVAGGSGYTF. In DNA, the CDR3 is TGTGCCAGCAGCTTGGTCGCAGGAGGTTCTGGCTACACCTTC.

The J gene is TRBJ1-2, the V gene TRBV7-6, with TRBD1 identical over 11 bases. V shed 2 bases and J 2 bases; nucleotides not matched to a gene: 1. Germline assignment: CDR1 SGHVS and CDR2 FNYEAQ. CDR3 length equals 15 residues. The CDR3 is CASSLRDRGNYGYTF. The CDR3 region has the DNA TGTGCCAGCAGCTTAAGGGACAGGGGGAACTATGGCTACACCTTC.

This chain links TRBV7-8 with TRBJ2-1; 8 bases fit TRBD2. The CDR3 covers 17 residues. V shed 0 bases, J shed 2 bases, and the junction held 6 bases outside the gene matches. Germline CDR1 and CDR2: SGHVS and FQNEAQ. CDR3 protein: CASSLALQAGAYNEQFF. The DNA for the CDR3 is TGTGCCAGCAGCTTAGCGTTACAAGCGGGGGCCTACAATGAGCAGTTCTTC.